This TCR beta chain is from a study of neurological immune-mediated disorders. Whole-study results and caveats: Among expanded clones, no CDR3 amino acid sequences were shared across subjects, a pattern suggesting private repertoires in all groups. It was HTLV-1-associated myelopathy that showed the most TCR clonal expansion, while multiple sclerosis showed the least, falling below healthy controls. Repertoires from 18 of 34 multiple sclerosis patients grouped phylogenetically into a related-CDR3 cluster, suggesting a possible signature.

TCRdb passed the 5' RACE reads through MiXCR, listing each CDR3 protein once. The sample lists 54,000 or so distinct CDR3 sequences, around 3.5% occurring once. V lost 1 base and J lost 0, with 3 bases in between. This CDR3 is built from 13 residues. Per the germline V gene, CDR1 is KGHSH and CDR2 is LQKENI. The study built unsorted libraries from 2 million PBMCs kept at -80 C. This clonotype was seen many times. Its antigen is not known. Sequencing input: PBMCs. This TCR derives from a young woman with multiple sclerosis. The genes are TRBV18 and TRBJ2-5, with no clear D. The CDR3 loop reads CASSPQYQETQYF. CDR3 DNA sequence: TGTGCCAGCTCACCACAGTACCAAGAGACCCAGTACTTC.